This T cell receptor beta chain was observed in a study of T cells in Graves' hyperthyroidism and ophthalmopathy (dated by TCRdb to the late 2010s). Turning to the overall study: Peripheral blood was sampled at the time of initial diagnosis, prior to any treatment. After sampling, hyperthyroidism patients received methimazole starting at 30 mg daily, and ophthalmopathy patients received high-dose intravenous methylprednisolone. In addition, the study compared T-cell repertoires in thyroid tissue and in blood from several Graves' hyperthyroidism patients. According to the paper, TCR Vbeta CDR3 sequencing was carried out on 135 peripheral blood samples, which came from about 45 ophthalmopathy, around 74 hyperthyroidism and some 17 progressor patients. TCR V-J signatures able to tell the groups apart were searched for in a discovery cohort of 95 or so patients, of whom more than 40 had Graves' ophthalmopathy and some 60 had stable Graves' hyperthyroidism. Prospective prediction of ophthalmopathy was tested in an independent validation cohort consisting of 18 hyperthyroidism patients and approximately 16 patients who later progressed to ophthalmopathy. The approximately 97 discovery patients were randomly divided into training and test sets at a 7:3 ratio. General conclusions and limits of the study: No statistical method was used to set the sample size in advance, and investigators knew the group allocation. A model built on a 13 V-J signature distinguished ophthalmopathy from stable hyperthyroidism, reaching 85% to 90% sensitivity and 81.08% specificity in cross-validation and 80%/75% in testing. Most expanded thyroid clonotypes (frequency above 0.001) were also detected in blood, suggesting blood repertoires may reflect thyroid immune responses. In validation, the model predicted progression to ophthalmopathy a median of around six months before onset, with over 60% sensitivity and roughly 77% specificity.

CDR1 and CDR2 were assigned from the germline V gene (reference sequence) as LGHDT and YNNKEL. V loses 1 base, J loses 0 bases, and the germline ends lie 13 bases apart. The cysteine opens and the phenylalanine closes a CDR3 of 16 amino acids. The only DNA kept is the CDR3, 48 bases in frame from the first base. The TCR beta CDR3 regions were amplified from RNA transcripts. A first-round RT-PCR of the TCR CDR3 used the HTBI primer set with the Qiagen OneStep RT-PCR kit. Libraries were constructed in a second round of multiplex PCR, after which size selection and purification were performed. Libraries were sequenced paired-end with 100 bp reads on an Illumina HiSeq2000. As for the original processing: SOAPnuke was used to process the raw data, removing reads that contained adapters or uncalled bases, had a mean Phred below 15, or lacked an exact match to the constant primer or identifier. COPE v1.2.5 was used to merge the high-quality paired reads, and each unique nucleotide sequence was defined as a clonotype. MiTCR v1.1 was used to align clonotypes to the IMGT TRBV, TRBD and TRBJ reference segments. Analysis was restricted to V-J combinations with a frequency above 0.0001, which covered 98% to 99.2% of repertoires. A TCS score was defined as the ratio between F50 (clonal expansion) and ExV (chaos), using BLOSUM62-based TCRdist between CDR3 peptides within each V-J. Welch's t-statistics and random forest reduced roughly 500 V-J features to roughly 13, which were used in a naive Bayes classifier (R e1071). TCRdb itself trimmed the public reads at Q25 with fastp, ran MiXCR and retained productive beta chains. Under each unique CDR3 protein, matching rows form one entry showing the most common genes and DNA. The V and J calls shown here were made by TCRdb, not taken from the authors' results. For this sample there are more than 300,000 distinct CDR3 sequences; roughly 14% appear just once. The ten largest clones capture about 11% of the sample.

Stable Graves' hyperthyroidism was defined as no progression to ophthalmopathy during 18 months of follow-up. Hyperthyroidism patients were newly diagnosed, with disease duration under 2 months, and aged 18 to 65 years. Any patient with an uncontrolled infection, another autoimmune disease, pregnancy or lactation was excluded. Diagnoses relied on clinical symptoms, serum thyroxine and TRAb, thyroid ultrasound and orbital computed tomography. PBMCs were isolated from about 9.2 ml of fresh peripheral blood by Ficoll-Paque density gradient centrifugation. Total RNA was extracted with Trizol reagent, and quality was checked on an Agilent 2100 Bioanalyzer. This clonotype was counted only a few times. The clone's antigen remains unknown. Per-nucleotide qualities are absent, and no much larger clonotype sits a single base away.

The material sequenced was blood. This sequence was found in a woman aged 55-69 years with Graves' hyperthyroidism. This chain joins TRBV3-1 to TRBJ2-7; the D gene could be TRBD1 or TRBD2, each one agreeing over 6 bases. The CDR3 amino acid sequence is: CASSQGPGGGSYEQYF. The bases are TGTGCCAGCAGCCAAGGGCCCGGGGGCGGCTCCTACGAGCAGTACTTC.